Following are 22 T cell receptor beta chains from one sample sequenced in a study of CD8 T cells in ankylosing spondylitis. The study, taken as a whole, reports: Characteristic, it appeared, of ankylosing spondylitis blood was a TCR beta motif of fewer than 10 highly homologous variants.

The antigens for these receptors are not known. TCRdb fed the 5' RACE reads into MiXCR, producing one record per CDR3 protein. The table has roughly 700,000 distinct CDR3 sequences, 15% to 20% seen once. Sequenced material: blood, either unsorted or a sorted T cell fraction (not recorded which). The receptors shown here come from a male donor with ankylosing spondylitis.

In its sample, this clonotype was seen a few times. The V gene is TRBV10-3, the J gene TRBJ1-5; 7 nucleotides line up with TRBD1. J lost 3 bases, V lost 2 bases, and 4 bases had no gene match. The CDR3 covers 15 residues. CDR1 is ENHRY, CDR2 SYGVKD, per germline. The CDR3 spells CAISEGTADNQPQHF. In DNA, the CDR3 is TGTGCCATCAGTGAGGGGACAGCGGACAATCAGCCCCAGCATTTT.

The V gene is TRBV12-3 or TRBV12-4, the J gene TRBJ1-5; D call uncertain. V was clipped by 1 base and J by 5 bases, with 3 bases between them. The CDR3 is 12 amino acids. The CDR3 reads CASSLEYQPQHF. CDR3 in DNA: TGTGCCAGCAGTTTAGAGTATCAGCCCCAGCATTTT.

This chain uses TRBV7-2 with TRBJ2-7, with 7 nucleotides matching TRBD2. Germline V lookup: CDR1 SGHTA, CDR2 FQGNSA. The CDR3 runs 14 residues. V was clipped by 2 bases and J by 5 bases; unmatched bases: 6. The CDR3 nucleotides read TGTGCCAGCAGCTTAAGGGGAGGGCCCAACGAGCAGTACTTC. Amino acid sequence: CASSLRGGPNEQYF.

This clonotype has more than one count but fewer than ten. The chain is built from TRBV20-1 and TRBJ2-5, with 14 positions matching TRBD2. Germline trimming cut 4 bases from V and 4 bases from J; bases unmatched to any gene: 8. CDR3 length equals 16 residues. The germline V gene encodes CDR1 DFQATT and CDR2 SNEGSKA (reference sequence). CDR3 residues: CSAKTTGTSGGETQYF. CDR3 DNA sequence: TGCAGTGCTAAAACTACCGGGACTAGCGGGGGAGAGACCCAGTACTTC.

This chain joins TRBV20-1 and TRBJ1-5, with D unresolved. Trimming pared 3 bases from V and 3 bases from J, leaving 9 bases between. CDR1 and CDR2 (germline): DFQATT, SNEGSKA (reference sequence). CDR3 size: 13 residues. As DNA, the CDR3 is TGCAGTGCTAGGGCATTGGACAATCAGCCCCAGCATTTT. Encoded protein: CSARALDNQPQHF.

This clonotype was counted a few times. The V call is TRBV12-3 or TRBV12-4, the J call TRBJ1-1; D uncertain. There are 16 residues in the CDR3. V gave up 0 bases and J gave up 4 bases, with 15 bases separating them. The CDR3 nucleotides are TGTGCCAGCAGTTTAGCCCCGTGGGAGGGAGGCACTGAAGCTTTCTTT. Amino acid sequence: CASSLAPWEGGTEAFF.

V gene TRBV7-2 combines with J gene TRBJ1-5; the match to TRBD1 covers 9 bases. Losses at the gene ends were 5 bases for V and 7 bases for J; bases not matched to a gene: 6. CDR3 size: 14 residues. Germline V gives CDR1 SGHTA, CDR2 FQGNSA. In DNA form, the CDR3 reads TGTGCCAGCAGCCCCTGGACAGGGGAGCAGCCCCAGCATTTT. Translation gives CASSPWTGEQPQHF. Full variable domain (outside the CDR3, taken from reference TRBV7-2 and TRBJ1-5): GAGVSQSPSNKVTEKGKDVELRCDPISGHTALYWYRQSLGQGLEFLIYFQGNSAPDKSGLPSDRFSAERTGGSVSTLTIQRTQQEDSAVYLCASSPWTGEQPQHFGDGTRLSIL.

The J gene is TRBJ2-5, the V gene TRBV5-1; D may be TRBD2 (5 bases). CDR1 is SGHRS, CDR2 YFSETQ, per germline. The CDR3 sequence is 14 residues long. V was trimmed by 2 bases and J by 5 bases, leaving 13 bases between them. The CDR3 spells CASSFEGSKETQYF. The CDR3 DNA is TGCGCCAGCAGCTTTGAGGGTAGTAAGGAGACCCAGTACTTC.

The V call is TRBV30, the J call TRBJ1-1, with D hard to call. This CDR3 has 13 amino acids. The V end lost 3 bases, the J end lost 1 base, and 9 bases lay between the germline ends. Germline values: CDR1 GTSNPN, CDR2 SVGIG (reference sequence). The CDR3: CAWRSFRNTEAFF. For the CDR3, the DNA is TGTGCCTGGAGGAGTTTTCGGAACACTGAAGCTTTCTTT.

In DNA form, the CDR3 reads TGTGCCAGCAGCTTATTCGACGAGGGGTCCTACGAGCAGTACTTC. Translation: CASSLFDEGSYEQYF. The chain has TRBV7-9 and TRBJ2-7; D may be TRBD1 or TRBD2 (5 bases each). Germline values: CDR1 SEHNR, CDR2 FQNEAQ (reference sequence). V lost 2 bases and J 1 base, leaving 12 bases between the germline ends. There are 15 residues in the CDR3.

This clonotype was counted a few times. V usage is TRBV12-3 or TRBV12-4 and J usage is TRBJ2-2; D unclear. V lost 3 bases, J lost 7 bases, and 12 bases lay in between. The CDR3 is made up of 14 amino acids. CDR3 protein: CASSFEWEIGELFF. The DNA for the CDR3 is TGTGCCAGCAGTTTTGAGTGGGAAATCGGGGAGCTGTTTTTT.

The rearrangement joins TRBV6-2 or TRBV6-3 to TRBJ2-2; unclear D gene. This CDR3 contains 12 residues. V shed 10 bases and J shed 6 bases, with 12 bases lying between them. Germline V lookup: CDR1 MNHEY, CDR2 SVGEGT. CDR3 loop: CATQLPPGELFF. CDR3 nucleotide sequence: TGTGCCACCCAGTTACCGCCCGGGGAGCTGTTTTTT.

The count of this clonotype is one. V usage is TRBV7-9 and J usage is TRBJ2-2; TRBD1 aligns across 7 bases. This CDR3 has 16 amino acids. Trimming at V came to 4 bases and at J to 4 bases, leaving 9 bases not matched to a gene. Per the germline V gene, CDR1 is SEHNR and CDR2 is FQNEAQ (reference sequence). For the CDR3, the DNA is TGTGCCAGCAGCTCCTCGACAGGGAAAGGCACCGGGGAGCTGTTTTTT. It codes for CASSSSTGKGTGELFF.

The J gene is TRBJ2-1, the V gene TRBV18, with unresolved D. This CDR3 region has 13 residues. Germline V lookup: CDR1 KGHSH, CDR2 LQKENI. Trimming removed 6 bases from V and 3 bases from J, with 9 bases in between. This CDR3 reads CASSPSFYNEQFF. As DNA, the CDR3 is TGTGCCAGCTCCCCGTCCTTCTACAATGAGCAGTTCTTC.

This clonotype was detected a few times. The chain uses TRBV2 and TRBJ2-1, with D maybe TRBD2 (5 bases). CDR3 length: 12 residues. Trimming stripped 4 bases from V and 10 bases from J, with 11 bases between. The germline V gene has CDR1 SNHLY and CDR2 FYNNEI. The CDR3 sequence: CASSGGPWEQFF. The CDR3 DNA is TGTGCCAGCAGTGGAGGGCCTTGGGAGCAGTTCTTC.

CDR3 in DNA: TGTGCCAGCAGTTGGGGGGGGTCCGACGAGCAGTACTTC. This gives the protein CASSWGGSDEQYF. J is TRBJ2-7 and V is TRBV12-3 or TRBV12-4; 7 nucleotides match TRBD2. V was pared by 4 bases and J by 5 bases, with 5 bases of the junction left unmatched. CDR3 length equals 13 residues.

V and J are TRBV29-1 and TRBJ1-4, with D possibly TRBD1 on 6 matching bases. Germline V gene data show CDR1 as SQVTM and CDR2 as ANQGSEA. This CDR3 region has 17 residues. The V gene lost 4 bases and the J gene lost 0 bases, with 18 bases spanning the gap. CDR3 residues: CSVALGGGQTTNEKLFF. The DNA of the CDR3 is TGCAGCGTTGCCCTAGGAGGGGGGCAAACAACTAATGAAAAACTGTTTTTT.

This clonotype was seen only a few times. The chain is built from TRBV6-5 and TRBJ1-5, with D perhaps matching TRBD1 (5 bases). The germline gives CDR1 MNHEY, CDR2 SVGAGI. Trimming took 0 bases from V and 4 from J, leaving 10 bases between them. CDR3 length equals 15 residues. This CDR3 is CASSYSGTANQPQHF. The CDR3 nucleotides read TGTGCCAGCAGTTACTCGGGGACGGCAAATCAGCCCCAGCATTTT.

This clonotype appeared many times. The chain joins TRBV20-1 to TRBJ1-2; D is unclear. This CDR3 spans 15 amino acids. From germline, CDR1 is DFQATT and CDR2 SNEGSKA (reference sequence). V was clipped by 0 bases and J by 0 bases, with 11 bases between them. This CDR3 is CSARDSPVTNYGYTF. In DNA form, the CDR3 reads TGCAGTGCTAGAGATTCCCCCGTTACTAACTATGGCTACACCTTC.

The V gene is TRBV5-1, the J gene TRBJ1-1; 7 nucleotides align to TRBD1. V shed 4 bases, J shed 1 base, and the junction held 7 bases outside the gene matches. This CDR3 is 15 amino acids long. Germline CDR1 reads SGHRS; CDR2 reads YFSETQ. The CDR3 DNA follows: TGCGCCAGCAGCGGGGGGGACAGAGAGAACACTGAAGCTTTCTTT. Translating it yields CASSGGDRENTEAFF.

The V and J genes are TRBV7-2 and TRBJ2-1; D gene unclear. The CDR3 spans 15 residues. The germline CDR1 and CDR2 sequences are SGHTA and FQGNSA. The V gene lost 5 bases and the J gene lost 0 bases, with 11 bases spanning the gap. Here the CDR3 reads CASSPPQSSYNEQFF. CDR3 sequence (DNA): TGTGCCAGCAGCCCCCCGCAGAGCTCCTACAATGAGCAGTTCTTC.

This chain joins TRBV20-1 and TRBJ2-5; tentatively, D is TRBD1 or TRBD2 (6 bases each). Trimming stripped 2 bases from V and 2 bases from J, with 9 bases between. Germline V gene lookup returns CDR1 DFQATT and CDR2 SNEGSKA (reference sequence). The CDR3 loop spans 13 amino acids. The CDR3, as DNA: TGCAGTGCTAGAAGGGGGGTTCAAGAGACCCAGTACTTC. Translation: CSARRGVQETQYF.